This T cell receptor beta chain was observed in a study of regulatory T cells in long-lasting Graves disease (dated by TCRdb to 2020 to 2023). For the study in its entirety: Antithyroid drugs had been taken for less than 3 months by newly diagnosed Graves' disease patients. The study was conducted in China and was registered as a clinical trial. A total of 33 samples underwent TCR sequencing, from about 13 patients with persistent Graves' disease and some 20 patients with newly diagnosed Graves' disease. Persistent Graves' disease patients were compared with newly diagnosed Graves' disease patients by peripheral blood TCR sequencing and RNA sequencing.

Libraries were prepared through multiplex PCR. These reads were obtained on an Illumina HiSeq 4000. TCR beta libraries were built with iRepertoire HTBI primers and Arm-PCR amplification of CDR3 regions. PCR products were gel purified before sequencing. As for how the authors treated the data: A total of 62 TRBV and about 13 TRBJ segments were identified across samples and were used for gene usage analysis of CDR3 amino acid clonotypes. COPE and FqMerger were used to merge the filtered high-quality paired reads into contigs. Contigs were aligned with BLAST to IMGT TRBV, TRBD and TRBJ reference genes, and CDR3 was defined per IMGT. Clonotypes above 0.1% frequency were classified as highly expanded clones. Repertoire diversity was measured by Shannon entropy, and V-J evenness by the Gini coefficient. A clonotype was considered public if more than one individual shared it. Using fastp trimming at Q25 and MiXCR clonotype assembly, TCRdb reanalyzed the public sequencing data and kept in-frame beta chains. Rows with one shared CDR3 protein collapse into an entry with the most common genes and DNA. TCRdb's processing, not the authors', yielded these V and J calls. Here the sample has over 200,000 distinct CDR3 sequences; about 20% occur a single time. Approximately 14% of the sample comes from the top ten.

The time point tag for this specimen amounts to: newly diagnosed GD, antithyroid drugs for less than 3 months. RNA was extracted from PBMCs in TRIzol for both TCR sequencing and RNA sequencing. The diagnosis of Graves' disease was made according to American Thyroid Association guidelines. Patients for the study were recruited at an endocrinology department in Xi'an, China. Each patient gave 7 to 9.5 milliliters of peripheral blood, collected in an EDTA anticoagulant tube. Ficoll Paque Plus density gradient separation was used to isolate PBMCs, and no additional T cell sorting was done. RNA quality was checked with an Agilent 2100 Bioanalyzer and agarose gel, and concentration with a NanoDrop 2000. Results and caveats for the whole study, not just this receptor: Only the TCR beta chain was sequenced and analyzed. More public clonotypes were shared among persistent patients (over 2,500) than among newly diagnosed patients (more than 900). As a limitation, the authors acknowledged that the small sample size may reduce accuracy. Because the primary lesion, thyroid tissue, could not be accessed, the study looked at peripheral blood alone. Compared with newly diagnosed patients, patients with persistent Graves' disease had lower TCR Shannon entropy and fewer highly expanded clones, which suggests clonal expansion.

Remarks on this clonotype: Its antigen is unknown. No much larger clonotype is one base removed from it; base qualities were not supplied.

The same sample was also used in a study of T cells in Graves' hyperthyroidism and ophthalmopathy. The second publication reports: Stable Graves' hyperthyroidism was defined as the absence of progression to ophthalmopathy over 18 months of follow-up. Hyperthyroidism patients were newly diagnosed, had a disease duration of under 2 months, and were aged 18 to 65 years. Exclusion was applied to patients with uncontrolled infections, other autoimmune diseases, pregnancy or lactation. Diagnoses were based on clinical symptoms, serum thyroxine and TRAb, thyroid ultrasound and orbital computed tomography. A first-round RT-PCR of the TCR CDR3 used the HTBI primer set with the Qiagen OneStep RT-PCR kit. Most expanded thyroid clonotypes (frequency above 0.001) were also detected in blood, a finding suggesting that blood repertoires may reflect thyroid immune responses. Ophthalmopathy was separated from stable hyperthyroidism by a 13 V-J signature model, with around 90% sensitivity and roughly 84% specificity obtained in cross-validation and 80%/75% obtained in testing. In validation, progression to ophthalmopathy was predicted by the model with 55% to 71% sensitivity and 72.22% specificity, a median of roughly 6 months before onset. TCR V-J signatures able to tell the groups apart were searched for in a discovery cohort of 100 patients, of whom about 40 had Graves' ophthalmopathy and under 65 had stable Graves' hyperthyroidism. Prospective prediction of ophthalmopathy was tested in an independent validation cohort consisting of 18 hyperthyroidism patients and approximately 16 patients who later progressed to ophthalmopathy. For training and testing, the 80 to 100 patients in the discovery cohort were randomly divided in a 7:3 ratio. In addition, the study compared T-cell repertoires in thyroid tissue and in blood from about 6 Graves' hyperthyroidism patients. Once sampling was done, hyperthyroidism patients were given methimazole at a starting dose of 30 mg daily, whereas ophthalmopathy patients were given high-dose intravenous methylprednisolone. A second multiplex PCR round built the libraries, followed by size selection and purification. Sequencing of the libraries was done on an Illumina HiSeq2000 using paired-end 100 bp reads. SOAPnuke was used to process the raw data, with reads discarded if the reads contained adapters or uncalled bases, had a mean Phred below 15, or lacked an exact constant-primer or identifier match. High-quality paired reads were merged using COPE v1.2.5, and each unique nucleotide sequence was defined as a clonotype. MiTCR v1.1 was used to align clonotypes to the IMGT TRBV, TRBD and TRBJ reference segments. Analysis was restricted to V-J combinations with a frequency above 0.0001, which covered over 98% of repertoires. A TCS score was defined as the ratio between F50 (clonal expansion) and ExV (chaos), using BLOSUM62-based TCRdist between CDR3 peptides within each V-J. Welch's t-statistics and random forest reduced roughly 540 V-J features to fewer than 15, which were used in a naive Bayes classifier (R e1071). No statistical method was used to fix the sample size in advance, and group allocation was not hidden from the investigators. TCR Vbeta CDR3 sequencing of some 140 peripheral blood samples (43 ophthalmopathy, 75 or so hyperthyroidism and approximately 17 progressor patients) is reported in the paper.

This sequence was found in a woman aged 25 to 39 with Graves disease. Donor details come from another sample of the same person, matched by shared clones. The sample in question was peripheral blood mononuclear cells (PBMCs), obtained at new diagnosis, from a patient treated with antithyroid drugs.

For the CDR3, the sequence is CASSAGNTYNEQFF. The DNA sequence is TGTGCCAGCAGTGCAGGCAACACCTACAATGAGCAGTTCTTC. The chain links TRBV2 with TRBJ2-1; no confident D gene assignment can be made. Reading the germline V gene gives CDR1 SNHLY and CDR2 FYNNEI. The CDR3 starts with the cysteine, ends with the phenylalanine, and has 14 residues. The DNA shown is the 42-base CDR3, in frame from base 1. V loses 4 bases of germline sequence and J loses 2 bases, and the interval between the two ends is 9 bases.